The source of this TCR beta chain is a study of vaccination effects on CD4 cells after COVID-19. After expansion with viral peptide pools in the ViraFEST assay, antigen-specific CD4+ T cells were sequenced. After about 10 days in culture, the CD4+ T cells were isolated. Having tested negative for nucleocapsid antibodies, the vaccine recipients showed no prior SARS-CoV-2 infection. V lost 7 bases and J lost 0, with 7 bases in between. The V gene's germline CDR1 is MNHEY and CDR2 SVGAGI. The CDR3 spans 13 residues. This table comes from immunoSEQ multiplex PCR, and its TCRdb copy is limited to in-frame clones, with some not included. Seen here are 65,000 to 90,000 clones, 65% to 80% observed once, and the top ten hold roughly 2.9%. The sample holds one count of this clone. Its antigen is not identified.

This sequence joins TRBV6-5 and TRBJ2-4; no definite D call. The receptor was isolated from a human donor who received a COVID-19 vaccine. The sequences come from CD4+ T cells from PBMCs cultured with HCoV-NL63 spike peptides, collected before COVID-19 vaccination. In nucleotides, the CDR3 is TGTGCCAGCACAGTACTAGCCAAAAACATTCAGTACTTC. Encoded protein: CASTVLAKNIQYF.